The 11 T cell receptor beta chains below all came from one sample that was sequenced in a study of control samples from healthy donors and cancer patients (dated by TCRdb to the early 2020s). Libraries came from the immunoSEQ multiplex PCR assay. The clones in this table, taken by TCRdb from immuneACCESS, are in-frame only. Not every clone is retained; where verified, under half of the shortfall comes from an unresolved V gene, and the cause of the rest is unknown. The sample table records about 120,000 clones; 88% of these occur just once. The ten largest clones take up 2.3% of the sample. What was sequenced was blood. The receptors shown here come from a woman between 65 and 79 years old in good health.

This chain uses TRBV6-5 with TRBJ2-1, with TRBD1 matching over 7 bases. Germline V lookup: CDR1 MNHEY, CDR2 SVGAGI. Trimming at V came to 7 bases and at J to 2 bases, leaving 8 bases not matched to a gene. The CDR3 contains 15 residues. CDR3 bases: TGTGCCAGCAAAGAAGAGGGGGCCCCCTACAATGAGCAGTTCTTC. Translating gives CASKEEGAPYNEQFF.

This chain's CDR3 is CASSQDQGGNSPLHF. As DNA, the CDR3 is TGTGCCAGCAGCCAAGACCAGGGAGGCAATTCACCCCTCCACTTT. This chain joins TRBV3-1 (or the pseudogene TRBV3-2) and TRBJ1-6, with D possibly TRBD1 on 5 matching bases. The CDR3 totals 15 residues. Germline V CDR1 and CDR2: LGHDT, YNNKEL (reference sequence). Trimming removed 0 bases from V and 7 bases from J, with 10 bases in between.

The chain has TRBV19 and TRBJ2-7, with D maybe TRBD2 (6 bases). V lost 4 bases, J lost 5 bases, and 18 bases lay in between. CDR3 length: 15 amino acids. The germline V gene has CDR1 LNHDA and CDR2 SQIVND (reference sequence). CDR3 nucleotide sequence: TGTGCCAGTAGTAAGCTGCCCCCGGGAGACCACGAGCAGTACTTC. It encodes CASSKLPPGDHEQYF.

The chain is built from TRBV12-5 and TRBJ1-1; unclear D gene. V dropped 0 bases and J dropped 3 bases, with 14 bases sitting between them. Per the germline V gene, CDR1 is LGHNT and CDR2 is FRNRAP. This CDR3 has 16 amino acids. The CDR3 loop is CASGLVLGGRDTEAFF. As DNA, the CDR3 is TGTGCTAGTGGTTTGGTACTAGGAGGGCGGGACACTGAAGCTTTCTTT.

V gene TRBV9 combines with J gene TRBJ2-7; no firm D call. The V gene's germline CDR1 is SGDLS and CDR2 YYNGEE. This CDR3 spans 13 amino acids. The V end was cut by 4 bases, the J end by 0 bases, with 8 bases between. DNA of the CDR3: TGTGCCAGCAGCCAAGACGCCTCCTACGAGCAGTACTTC. As protein: CASSQDASYEQYF. The full variable domain, completed using reference TRBV9 and TRBJ2-7, is DSGVTQTPKHLITATGQRVTLRCSPRSGDLSVYWYQQSLDQGLQFLIQYYNGEERAKGNILERFSAQQFPDLHSELNLSSLELGDSALYFCASSQDASYEQYFGPGTRLTVT.

J is TRBJ2-1 and V is TRBV7-2; D might be TRBD2 (7 bases). Trimming removed 11 bases at V and 8 bases at J, with 34 bases between. CDR1 and CDR2 from the germline V gene are SGHTA and FQGNSA. CDR3 length equals 18 residues. CDR3: CAGGAETLAWRGRYEQFF. As DNA, the CDR3 is TGTGCCGGCGGGGCGGAGACTTTAGCTTGGCGGGGGCGTTATGAGCAGTTCTTC.

The chain couples TRBV10-2 to TRBJ1-2, with D possibly TRBD1 on 6 matching bases. In germline, CDR1 is WSHSY, CDR2 SAAADI. There are 14 residues in the CDR3. V shed 0 bases and J shed 4 bases, with 9 bases lying between them. The CDR3, as DNA: TGCGCCAGCAGTGAGTCGGAGACAGGCTATGGCTACACCTTC. Translating it yields CASSESETGYGYTF.

On this clone itself: In the same sample, other DNA sequences code for this CDR3. V and J are TRBV6-4 and TRBJ2-1; tentative D call: TRBD2 (6 bases). The V and J ends lost 4 bases and 10 bases respectively, with 14 bases between them. The CDR3 has 13 amino acids. Germline V CDR1 and CDR2: MRHNA, SNTAGT. As DNA, the CDR3 is TGTGCCAGCAGTGTGCGGCGGGGCGGAGAGCAGTTCTTC. Translating it yields CASSVRRGGEQFF.

The V gene is TRBV15, the J gene TRBJ2-5; a possible D gene is TRBD1 (5 bases). The CDR3 is 16 residues long. Trimming removed 0 bases at V and 5 bases at J, with 16 bases between. CDR1 is LNHNV, CDR2 YYDKDF, per germline (reference sequence). CDR3 region: CATSRDRKGDRETQYF. The CDR3 DNA reads as TGTGCCACCAGCAGAGATCGAAAAGGGGATCGGGAGACCCAGTACTTC.

This chain joins TRBV25-1 and TRBJ1-1, with D possibly matching TRBD1 (5 bases). Germline values: CDR1 MGHDK, CDR2 SYGVNS. Trimming left V 2 bases short and J 9 bases short, with 19 bases between. This CDR3 has 15 amino acids. CDR3 bases: TGTGCCAGCAGTGAAATCGGGAGGCAGGGCGGTCAAGCTTTCTTT. Translating gives CASSEIGRQGGQAFF.

The rearrangement links TRBV6-5 to TRBJ1-1; tentative D call: TRBD1 (5 bases). Germline V gene lookup returns CDR1 MNHEY and CDR2 SVGAGI. CDR3 length: 15 residues. The V end lost 8 bases, the J end lost 4 bases, and 20 bases lay between the germline ends. In nucleotides, the CDR3 is TGTGCCAGCCTCGAATCAGCTGGGGCGGTCACTGAAGCTTTCTTT. Its protein product is CASLESAGAVTEAFF.